A single T cell receptor (beta chain) is shown here with its context. In germline, CDR1 is SQVTM, CDR2 ANQGSEA. The CDR3 runs to 13 residues. The data were taken from a study of T cells expressing NK-cell markers. Background on the study: Cells sorted as CD3+CD56+NKG2C+, CD3+CD56+NKG2C- and CD3+CD56-NKG2C+ T cells supplied the TCR beta repertoires.

Each CDR3 protein gets one entry in TCRdb, which reprocessed the 5' RACE reads and gives no DNA. The table for this sample gives some 110,000 distinct CDR3 sequences. Sequencing was done on a sample of blood T cells: a sorted CD56 or NKG2C T cell subset, CD4+ or CD8+ T cells, or bulk PBMC T cells (not recorded which). This chain joins TRBV29-1 and TRBJ1-2. The sequence was collected from a woman between 18 and 69 years old in good health. The CDR3 protein is CSVETPGPDGYTF.